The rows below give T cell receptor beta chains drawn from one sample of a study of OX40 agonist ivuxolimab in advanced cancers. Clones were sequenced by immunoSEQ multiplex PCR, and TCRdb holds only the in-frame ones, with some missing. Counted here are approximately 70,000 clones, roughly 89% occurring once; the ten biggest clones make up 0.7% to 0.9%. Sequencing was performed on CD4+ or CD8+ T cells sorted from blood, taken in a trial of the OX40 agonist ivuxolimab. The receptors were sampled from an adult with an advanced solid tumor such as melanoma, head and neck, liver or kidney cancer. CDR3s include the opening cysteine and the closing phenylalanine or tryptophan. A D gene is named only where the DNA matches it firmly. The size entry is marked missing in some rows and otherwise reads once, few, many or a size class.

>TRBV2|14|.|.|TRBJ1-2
TGTGCCAGCAGCCAGTCCGCGTGGGGCGGTGGCTACACCTTC
CASSQSAWGGGYTF
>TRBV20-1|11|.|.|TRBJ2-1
TGCAGTGCTAGACTCTACAATGAGCAGTTCTTC
CSARLYNEQFF
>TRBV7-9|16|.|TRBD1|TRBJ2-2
TGTGCCAGCAGCCCTTGGGACAGAGTAAACACCGGGGAGCTGTTTTTT
CASSPWDRVNTGELFF
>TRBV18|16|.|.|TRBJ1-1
TGTGCCAGCTCACCACGGGAGGTCGGGGGGAACACTGAAGCTTTCTTT
CASSPREVGGNTEAFF
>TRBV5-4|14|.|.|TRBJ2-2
TGTGCCAGCAGCGCGGGACTCTACACCGGGGAGCTGTTTTTT
CASSAGLYTGELFF
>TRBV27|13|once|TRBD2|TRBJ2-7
TGTGCCAGTCCTACGGGGGGTCTCTACGAGCAGTACTTC
CASPTGGLYEQYF
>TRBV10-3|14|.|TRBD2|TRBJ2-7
TGTGCCACCCTAGCGGGAGGAGGAGGGTACGAGCAGTACTTC
CATLAGGGGYEQYF
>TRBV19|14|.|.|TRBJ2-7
TGTGCCAGTAGATCAACTGGCGGGGCCTACGAGCAGTACTTC
CASRSTGGAYEQYF
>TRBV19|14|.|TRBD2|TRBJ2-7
TGTGCCAGTGGCTCTAGCGGGGGGCCCTACGAGCAGTACTTC
CASGSSGGPYEQYF
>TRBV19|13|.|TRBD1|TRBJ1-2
TGTGCCAGTAGTATGGCAGGGGGAAGTGGCTACACCTTC
CASSMAGGSGYTF
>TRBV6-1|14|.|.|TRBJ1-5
TGTGCCAGCAGTTCACGACCCGGCAATCAGCCCCAGCATTTT
CASSSRPGNQPQHF
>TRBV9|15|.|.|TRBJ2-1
TGTGCCAGCAGCGTGGGCCCATCGACGGCCAATGAGCAGTTCTTC
CASSVGPSTANEQFF